This TCR beta chain was sequenced in a study of blood T cells in healthy people across ages. A second PCR, run for about 6 to 11 cycles, used a sample-barcoded 5' primer plus a J-beta primer mix. Through a template-switch adaptor with 12 random nucleotides, each cDNA molecule received a tag. TCRdb reprocessed the 5' RACE reads via MiXCR and lists one record per CDR3 protein. This sample yields approximately 400,000 distinct CDR3 sequences, of which roughly half are seen a single time; 50% to 65% belongs to the top ten. Points on this clonotype: The junction departs from germline at one end; a sequencing error may be responsible.

Germline CDR1 is SGHTA and CDR2 is FQGNSA. CDR3 size: 15 residues. The sequenced sample consisted of blood. This chain connects TRBV7-2 to TRBJ1-2; D may be TRBD1 (6 bases). This receptor was identified in a man aged 55 to 69 in good health. The CDR3: CAGSPRGAGNYGYTF. The CDR3 DNA follows: TGTGCCGGCAGCCCACGGGGGGCGGGGAACTATGGCTACACCTTC.